The clone carrying this T cell receptor beta chain was picked up a small number of times. The antigen is not known. This CDR3 is built from 15 residues. Profiled with immunoSEQ multiplex PCR; TCRdb holds only in-frame clones, not every one. Of around 99,000 clones in the sample, around 87% were seen once. This specimen comes from a study of T cell responses to AZD1222 COVID-19 vaccine. Study-level points and caveats: Nearly half of spike-specific TCRs reportedly target unmutated variant regions. Females made up more of the donors, who were largely white British, and clonal diversity may have come out too low. At study baseline, merely more than 5 AZD1222 recipients were seropositive.

The chain employs TRBV1 and TRBJ2-2; the table's D call, TRBD2, has no DNA check behind it. TRBV1 is a known pseudogene. The specimen comprised peripheral blood, sampled on day 0 of AZD1222 vaccination. The sequence came from an adult in good health. Written as DNA, the CDR3 is TGCACCAGCAAGAGGAAAGGATTGACTGTCGGGGAGCTGTTTTTT. Residues: CTSKRKGLTVGELFF.